The rows below give T cell receptor beta chains drawn from one sample of a study of long-term antiretroviral therapy in people with HIV. Sequenced by immunoSEQ multiplex PCR; TCRdb stores in-frame clones only, minus some. The data contain about 20,000 clones, around 82% of them singletons. The sample in question was unsorted PBMCs, obtained 2.9 years after starting antiretroviral therapy. The receptors here all came from a woman in her thirties with HIV. CDR3s include the opening cysteine and the closing phenylalanine or tryptophan. A D gene is named only where the DNA matches it firmly. Some rows mark clone size as missing; the rest say once, few, many or name a class of expanded clone.

V	size	J	D	CDR3	DNA
TRBV9	.	TRBJ1-1	.	CASSVGPDQGTEAFF	TGTGCCAGCAGCGTAGGACCCGACCAGGGCACTGAAGCTTTCTTT
TRBV7-9	.	TRBJ1-1	.	CASRPRGGNTEAFF	TGTGCCAGCAGACCTAGGGGGGGAAACACTGAAGCTTTCTTT
TRBV10-3	.	TRBJ2-1	TRBD2	CAISSGTSGVYNEQFF	TGTGCCATCAGTTCCGGGACTAGCGGGGTCTACAATGAGCAGTTCTTC
TRBV30	.	TRBJ2-1	TRBD2	CAWSVGAGTSYYNEQFF	TGTGCCTGGAGTGTAGGAGCCGGGACTAGCTACTACAATGAGCAGTTCTTC
TRBV6-1	.	TRBJ1-2	.	CASSEAPGGGYTF	TGTGCCAGCAGTGAAGCACCAGGTGGTGGCTACACCTTC
TRBV2	few	TRBJ2-1	.	CASHSPQSQGGDEQFF	TGTGCCAGCCATTCCCCACAGAGTCAGGGTGGGGATGAGCAGTTCTTC
TRBV7-8	.	TRBJ2-7	TRBD2	CASSQTSGGVYEQYF	TGTGCCAGCAGCCAAACTAGCGGGGGGGTTTACGAGCAGTACTTC
TRBV10-1	.	TRBJ1-6	.	CASTPGRNSPLHF	TGCGCCAGCACTCCCGGTAGAAATTCACCCCTCCACTTT
TRBV5-8	.	TRBJ2-2	TRBD2	CASSLVFIAGATGELFF	TGTGCCAGCAGCTTGGTTTTTATAGCGGGAGCTACCGGGGAGCTGTTTTTT
TRBV6-1	.	TRBJ1-5	.	CASSDDRNQPQHF	TGTGCCAGCAGCGATGACAGGAATCAGCCCCAGCATTTT
TRBV30	.	TRBJ1-4	.	CASQENEKLFF	TGTGCCAGCCAGGAGAATGAAAAACTGTTTTTT
TRBV10-3	.	TRBJ1-1	.	CAISEREPSMNTEAFF	TGTGCCATCAGTGAACGAGAGCCCAGCATGAACACTGAAGCTTTCTTT
TRBV7-8	.	TRBJ2-2	.	CASHYARFSRGAGELFF	TGTGCCAGCCATTACGCTAGGTTCTCAAGGGGAGCCGGGGAGCTGTTTTTT
TRBV6-1	.	TRBJ1-6	TRBD1	CASSEVGTAFNSPLHF	TGTGCCAGCAGTGAAGTGGGGACAGCCTTTAATTCACCCCTCCACTTT
TRBV4-2	.	TRBJ2-3	.	CASSHWGGTDTQYF	TGTGCCAGCAGCCACTGGGGAGGCACAGATACGCAGTATTTT
TRBV12-5	.	TRBJ1-2	TRBD1	CASGGTGGGYTF	TGTGCTAGTGGGGGGACAGGGGGTGGCTACACCTTC
TRBV19	.	TRBJ1-1	TRBD1	CASSPLGTANTEAFF	TGTGCCAGTAGTCCTCTAGGGACAGCAAACACTGAAGCTTTCTTT
TRBV6-5	.	TRBJ1-1	.	CASSDPNTEAFF	TGTGCCAGCAGCGATCCGAACACTGAAGCTTTCTTT
TRBV6-1	.	TRBJ1-1	.	CASIGDSIEAFF	TGTGCCAGCATAGGCGACAGTATAGAAGCTTTCTTT
TRBV5-1	.	TRBJ2-5	.	CASSLERLTAKETQYF	TGCGCCAGCAGCTTGGAAAGATTGACAGCGAAAGAGACCCAGTACTTC
TRBV7-3	few	TRBJ1-1	.	CASSLFSYSEAFF	TGTGCCAGCAGCTTATTCTCGTATTCTGAAGCTTTCTTT
TRBV5-6	.	TRBJ1-5	TRBD1	CASSFTGGSYSNQPQHF	TGTGCCAGCAGCTTTACAGGGGGGTCTTATAGCAATCAGCCCCAGCATTTT
TRBV7-6	.	TRBJ2-7	TRBD2	CASSLKTSGGYEQYF	TGTGCCAGCAGCTTGAAAACTAGCGGGGGCTACGAGCAGTACTTC
TRBV14	.	TRBJ1-2	.	CASSPLRTGLYGYTF	TGTGCCAGCAGCCCGCTGAGGACGGGGCTTTATGGCTACACCTTC
TRBV30	.	TRBJ1-2	.	CAWSGSGRGLYGYTF	TGTGCCTGGAGTGGATCAGGGAGGGGTCTATATGGCTACACCTTC
TRBV6-5	few	TRBJ1-6	.	CASTRGNSPLHF	TGTGCCAGCACAAGGGGTAATTCACCCCTCCACTTT
TRBV29-1	.	TRBJ1-2	.	CSVDGDRSTNYGYTF	TGCAGCGTTGACGGGGACCGATCTACTAACTATGGCTACACCTTC
TRBV6-1	.	TRBJ1-2	.	CASGQGLSYVQPTF	TGTGCCAGCGGGCAGGGCCTTTCGTACGTACAACCCACCTTC
TRBV12-5	.	TRBJ2-7	.	CASGLAPWDLQVDEQYF	TGTGCTAGTGGTTTGGCCCCATGGGACCTGCAGGTGGACGAGCAGTACTTC
TRBV29-1	few	TRBJ1-2	TRBD1	CSVEGGQVYGYTF	TGCAGCGTTGAAGGCGGACAGGTCTATGGCTACACCTTC
TRBV7-8	.	TRBJ2-1	TRBD2	CASTIKLIAGGNYNEQFF	TGTGCCAGCACCATAAAATTGATAGCGGGGGGCAACTACAATGAGCAGTTCTTC
TRBV19	.	TRBJ1-5	.	CASSTRETLNQPQHF	TGTGCCAGTAGTACCCGGGAAACCCTTAATCAGCCCCAGCATTTT
TRBV2	.	TRBJ2-5	TRBD1	CASRGTWTGQETQYF	TGTGCCAGCAGGGGAACTTGGACAGGCCAAGAGACCCAGTACTTC
TRBV12-5	.	TRBJ2-1	TRBD1	CASAGQGAYEQFF	TGTGCTAGTGCGGGACAGGGGGCCTATGAGCAGTTCTTC
TRBV27	.	TRBJ2-3	.	CASRARFRTSTDTQYF	TGTGCCAGCAGAGCCAGGTTTAGAACTAGCACAGATACGCAGTATTTT
TRBV9	.	TRBJ1-2	.	CASSPLMGGNYGYTF	TGTGCCAGCAGCCCCCTGATGGGGGGCAACTATGGCTACACCTTC
TRBV30	few	TRBJ1-6	.	CAWVQAQFGSPLHF	TGTGCCTGGGTTCAGGCACAGTTTGGTTCACCCCTCCACTTT
TRBV6-1	.	TRBJ2-1	.	CASSYGMTLINEQFF	TGTGCCAGCAGCTACGGAATGACTCTTATCAATGAGCAGTTCTTC
TRBV6-5	once	TRBJ1-6	.	CASSYKEGSNSPLHF	TGTGCCAGCAGTTACAAGGAGGGATCAAATTCACCCCTCCACTTT
TRBV12-5	.	TRBJ2-7	.	CASLSGYEQYF	TGTGCTAGTCTCTCAGGCTACGAGCAGTACTTC
TRBV7-9	few	TRBJ1-1	TRBD1	CASSRRTGRYTEAFF	TGTGCCAGCAGTCGTAGGACAGGACGATACACTGAAGCTTTCTTT
TRBV5-4	.	TRBJ1-1	TRBD1	CASRREDRVGLDAEAFF	TGTGCCAGCCGCAGGGAGGACAGGGTGGGGTTAGATGCTGAAGCTTTCTTT
TRBV4-1	.	TRBJ2-7	.	CASSQGPRTALTPYEQYF	TGCGCCAGCAGCCAAGGACCCCGGACGGCGCTGACCCCCTACGAGCAGTACTTC
TRBV9	.	TRBJ2-3	.	CASSVISSTTDTQYF	TGTGCCAGCAGCGTAATATCTAGTACTACAGATACGCAGTATTTT
TRBV25-1	.	TRBJ1-2	.	CASSEGARGYTF	TGTGCCAGCAGTGAGGGGGCAAGGGGCTACACCTTC
TRBV2	.	TRBJ2-3	TRBD1	CAGQGLGTDTQYF	TGTGCCGGACAGGGGCTCGGCACAGATACGCAGTATTTT
TRBV6-1	.	TRBJ1-6	.	CASREMSPLHF	TGTGCCAGCAGGGAGATGTCACCCCTCCACTTT
TRBV19	.	TRBJ1-6	.	CASRLGGARSPLHF	TGTGCCAGTAGACTCGGGGGTGCTCGTTCACCCCTCCACTTT
TRBV19	.	TRBJ1-1	.	CASSYREGKAFF	TGTGCCAGTAGTTACAGGGAGGGGAAAGCTTTCTTT
TRBV27	few	TRBJ2-5	TRBD1	CASGEGQAMAQYF	TGTGCCAGCGGAGAGGGACAGGCCATGGCCCAGTACTTC